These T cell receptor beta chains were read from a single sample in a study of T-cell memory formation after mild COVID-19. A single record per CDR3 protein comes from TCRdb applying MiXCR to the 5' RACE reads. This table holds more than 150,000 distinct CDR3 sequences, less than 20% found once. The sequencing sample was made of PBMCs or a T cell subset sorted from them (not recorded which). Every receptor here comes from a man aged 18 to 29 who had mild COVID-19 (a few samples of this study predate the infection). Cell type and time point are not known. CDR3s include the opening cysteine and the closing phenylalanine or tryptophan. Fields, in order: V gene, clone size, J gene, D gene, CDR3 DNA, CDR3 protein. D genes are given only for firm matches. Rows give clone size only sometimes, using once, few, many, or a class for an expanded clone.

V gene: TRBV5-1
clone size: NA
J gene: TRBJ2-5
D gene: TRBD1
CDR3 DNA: TGCGCCAGCAGCTTTGGCAGGGGGTATGAGACCCAGTACTTC
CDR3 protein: CASSFGRGYETQYF

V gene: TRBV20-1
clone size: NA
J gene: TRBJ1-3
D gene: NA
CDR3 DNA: TGCAGTGCTAGAGATATGGGGTGGGATCCGAGGACTGGAAACACCATATATTTT
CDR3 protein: CSARDMGWDPRTGNTIYF

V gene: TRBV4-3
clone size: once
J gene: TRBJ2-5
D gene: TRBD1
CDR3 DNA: TGCGCCAGCAGCCGACGGACAGGGCCGTATGGGGAGACCCAGTACTTC
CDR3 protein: CASSRRTGPYGETQYF

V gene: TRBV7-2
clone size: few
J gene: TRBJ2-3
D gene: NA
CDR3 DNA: TGTGCCAGCAGCTTAGATTACGGCGGCGATACGCAGTATTTT
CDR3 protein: CASSLDYGGDTQYF

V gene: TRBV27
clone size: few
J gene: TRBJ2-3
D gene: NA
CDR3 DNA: TGTGCCAGCAGTGTGCACCGGGACCCTAGCCTTCCAGATACGCAGTATTTT
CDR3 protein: CASSVHRDPSLPDTQYF

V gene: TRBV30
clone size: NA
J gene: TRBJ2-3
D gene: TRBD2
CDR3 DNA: TGTGCCTGGAGTGCACTAGCGGGGAGCACAGATACGCAGTATTTT
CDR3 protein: CAWSALAGSTDTQYF

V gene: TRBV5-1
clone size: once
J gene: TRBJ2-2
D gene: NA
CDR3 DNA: TGCGCCAGAAGCTTCGGCCGCCCCCTCGGGGAGCTGTTTTTT
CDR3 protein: CARSFGRPLGELFF

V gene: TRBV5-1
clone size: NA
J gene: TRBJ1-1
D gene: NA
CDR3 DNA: TGCGCCAGCAGCAGCGGGACACCGAACACTGAAGCTTTCTTT
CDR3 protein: CASSSGTPNTEAFF

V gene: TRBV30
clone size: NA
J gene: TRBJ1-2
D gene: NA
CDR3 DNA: TGTGCCTGGTCCCGGGACACCCCCTATGGCTACACCTTC
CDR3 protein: CAWSRDTPYGYTF

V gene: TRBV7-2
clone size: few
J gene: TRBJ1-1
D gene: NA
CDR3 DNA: TGTGCCAGCAGCTTATATGAAAACACTGAAGCTTTCTTT
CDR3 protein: CASSLYENTEAFF

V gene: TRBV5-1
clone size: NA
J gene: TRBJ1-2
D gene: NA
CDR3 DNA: TGCGCCAGCAGCTTGGACTCCGGGAACTATGGCTACACCTTC
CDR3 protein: CASSLDSGNYGYTF

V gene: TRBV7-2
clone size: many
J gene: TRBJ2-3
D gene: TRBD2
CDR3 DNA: TGTGCCAGCAGCCCCATTAGCGGGGGCGCAGATACGCAGTATTTT
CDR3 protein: CASSPISGGADTQYF

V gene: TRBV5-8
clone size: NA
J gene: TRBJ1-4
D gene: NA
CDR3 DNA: TGTGCCAGCAGCTTGTCGGCTGAGGAAAGGCTGTTTTTT
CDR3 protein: CASSLSAEERLFF

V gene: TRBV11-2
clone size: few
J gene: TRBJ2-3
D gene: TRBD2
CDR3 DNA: TGTGCCAGCAGCTATGAGGCAGCGGGGGGGCCGGTCACAGATACGCAGTATTTT
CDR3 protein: CASSYEAAGGPVTDTQYF

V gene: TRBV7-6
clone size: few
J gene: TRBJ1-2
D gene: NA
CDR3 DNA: TGTGCCAGCAGCTTAGGACGGTCGGGGCTCGGAGGCTACACCTTC
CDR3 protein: CASSLGRSGLGGYTF

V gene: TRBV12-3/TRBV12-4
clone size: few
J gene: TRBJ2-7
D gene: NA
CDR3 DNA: TGTGCCAGCAGAGAGAGCTCAAGCTCCTACGAGCAGTACTTC
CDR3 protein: CASRESSSSYEQYF

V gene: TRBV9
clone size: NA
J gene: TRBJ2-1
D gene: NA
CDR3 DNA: TGTGCCAGCAGCCCCAGACTGGCATACAATGAGCAGTTCTTC
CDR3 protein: CASSPRLAYNEQFF

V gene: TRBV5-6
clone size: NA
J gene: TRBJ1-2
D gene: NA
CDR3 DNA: TGTGCCAGCAGCTACGGTTCGTATGGCTACACCTTC
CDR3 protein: CASSYGSYGYTF

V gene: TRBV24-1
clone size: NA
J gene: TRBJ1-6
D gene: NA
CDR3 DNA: TGTGCCACCAGTGAAAACCAGGGATGGAATTCACCCCTCCACTTT
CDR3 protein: CATSENQGWNSPLHF

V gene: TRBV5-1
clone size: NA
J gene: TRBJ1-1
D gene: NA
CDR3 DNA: TGCGCCAGCAGCTTGCCCCTAGGCGGGGGAGAAGCTTTCTTT
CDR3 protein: CASSLPLGGGEAFF

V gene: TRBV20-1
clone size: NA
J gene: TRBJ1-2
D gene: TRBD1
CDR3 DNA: TGCAGCGAACCCAGGGGGAGCTATGGCTACACCTTC
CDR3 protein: CSEPRGSYGYTF

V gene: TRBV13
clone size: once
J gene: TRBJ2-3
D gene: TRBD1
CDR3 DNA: TGTGCCAGCAGCCCGGGACAGGGGTTAGATACGCAGTATTTT
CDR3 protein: CASSPGQGLDTQYF

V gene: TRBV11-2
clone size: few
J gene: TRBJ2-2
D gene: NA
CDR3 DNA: TGTGCCAGCAGCTTAGTGGGGTGGGACACCGGGGAGCTGTTTTTT
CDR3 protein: CASSLVGWDTGELFF

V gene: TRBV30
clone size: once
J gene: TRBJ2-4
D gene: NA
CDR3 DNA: TGTGCCTGGAGTTACTTTTCCAGCAAAAACATTCAGTACTTC
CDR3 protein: CAWSYFSSKNIQYF

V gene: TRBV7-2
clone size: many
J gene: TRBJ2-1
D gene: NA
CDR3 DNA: TGTGCCAGCAGCCAAAGGGGGGGAAGATACAATGAGCAGTTCTTC
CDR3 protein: CASSQRGGRYNEQFF

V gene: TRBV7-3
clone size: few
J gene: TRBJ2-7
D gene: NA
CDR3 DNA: TGTGCCAGCAGCCCACAGGGTTGGGACGCCGAGCAGTACTTC
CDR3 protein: CASSPQGWDAEQYF

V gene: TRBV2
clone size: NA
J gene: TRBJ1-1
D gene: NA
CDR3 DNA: TGTGCCAGCATAGCGGGGCGGATGAACACTGAAGCTTTCTTT
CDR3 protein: CASIAGRMNTEAFF

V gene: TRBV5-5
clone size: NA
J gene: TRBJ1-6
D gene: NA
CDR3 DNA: TGTGCCAGCAGCTTAGGACCGCCTAATTATAATTCACCCCTCCACTTT
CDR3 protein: CASSLGPPNYNSPLHF

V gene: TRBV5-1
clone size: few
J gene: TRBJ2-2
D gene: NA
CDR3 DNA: TGCGCCAGCAGCTTGGTGGAGGGTGCCACCGGGGAGCTGTTTTTT
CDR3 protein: CASSLVEGATGELFF

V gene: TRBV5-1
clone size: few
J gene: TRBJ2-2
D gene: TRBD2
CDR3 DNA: TGCGCCAGCAGCACATTAGCGGGGGAGACCGGGGAGCTGTTTTTT
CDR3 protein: CASSTLAGETGELFF

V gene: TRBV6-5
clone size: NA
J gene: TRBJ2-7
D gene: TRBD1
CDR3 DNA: TGTGCCAGCAGTAGCCGGGACAGGGGGCGCAACGACGAGCAGTACTTC
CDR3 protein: CASSSRDRGRNDEQYF

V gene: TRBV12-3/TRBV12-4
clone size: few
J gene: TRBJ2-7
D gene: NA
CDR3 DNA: TGTGCCAGCAGTTTGGGTCAGGGGAAGGAAGACGAGCAGTACTTC
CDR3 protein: CASSLGQGKEDEQYF

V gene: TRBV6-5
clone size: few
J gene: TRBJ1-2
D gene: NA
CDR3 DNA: TGTGCCAGCAGACCGACCCTGGGGGTAGTAGGTGGCTACACCTTC
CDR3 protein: CASRPTLGVVGGYTF

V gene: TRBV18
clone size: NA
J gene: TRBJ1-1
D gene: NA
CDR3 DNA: TGTGCCAGCTCACCGTCAGTCATTACAGCGAACACTGAAGCTTTCTTT
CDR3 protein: CASSPSVITANTEAFF

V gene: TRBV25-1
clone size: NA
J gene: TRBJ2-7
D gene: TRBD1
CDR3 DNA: TGTGCCAGCTCCCCCGGGACAGCGCTCTACGAGCAGTACTTC
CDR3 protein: CASSPGTALYEQYF

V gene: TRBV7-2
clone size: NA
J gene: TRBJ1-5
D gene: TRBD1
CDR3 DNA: TGTGCCAGCAGCTTTGGTGGGACAGGGGAGCAGCCCCAGCATTTT
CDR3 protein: CASSFGGTGEQPQHF

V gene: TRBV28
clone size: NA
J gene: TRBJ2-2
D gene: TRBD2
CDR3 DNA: TGTGCCAGCACCCCGGGGGGGACGAACACCGGGGAGCTGTTTTTT
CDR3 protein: CASTPGGTNTGELFF

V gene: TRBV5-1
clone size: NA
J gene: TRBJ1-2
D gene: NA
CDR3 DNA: TGCGCCAGCACCGCTACTGGAAGGGGCTACACCTTC
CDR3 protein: CASTATGRGYTF

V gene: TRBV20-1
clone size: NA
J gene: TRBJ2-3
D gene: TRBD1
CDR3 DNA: TGCAGTGCTACTCCCCGCGACAGGGGAACCGATACGCAGTATTTT
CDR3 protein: CSATPRDRGTDTQYF

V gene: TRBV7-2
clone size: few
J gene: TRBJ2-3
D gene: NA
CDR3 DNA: TGTGCCAGCAGCTTAGTGAGGATTGATACGCAGTATTTT
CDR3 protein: CASSLVRIDTQYF

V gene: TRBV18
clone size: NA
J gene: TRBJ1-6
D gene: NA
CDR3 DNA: TGTGCCAGCTCACAGGGGGAAAATTCACCCCTCCACTTT
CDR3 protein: CASSQGENSPLHF

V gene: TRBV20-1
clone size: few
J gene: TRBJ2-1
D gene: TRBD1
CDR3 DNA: TGCAGTGCTGTCCGGGACAGGCACAATGAGCAGTTCTTC
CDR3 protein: CSAVRDRHNEQFF

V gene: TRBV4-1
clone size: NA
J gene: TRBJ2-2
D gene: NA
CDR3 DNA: TGCGCCAGCAGCTACCGACCCGGGACCGAACATTACACCGGGGAGCTGTTTTTT
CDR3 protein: CASSYRPGTEHYTGELFF

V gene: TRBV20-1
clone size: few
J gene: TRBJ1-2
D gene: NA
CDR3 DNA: TGCAGTGCCCGACGACCCCCAAACCGGGACACCGGCTATGGCTACACCTTC
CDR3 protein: CSARRPPNRDTGYGYTF

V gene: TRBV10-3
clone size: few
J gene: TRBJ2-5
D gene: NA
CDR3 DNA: TGTGCCATCAGTGCACCCGGGGGCCCGGAGACCCAGTACTTC
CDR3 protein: CAISAPGGPETQYF

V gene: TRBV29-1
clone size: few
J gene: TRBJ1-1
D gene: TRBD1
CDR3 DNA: TGCAGCGTTGGGGACAGGCAAGCTTTCTTT
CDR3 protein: CSVGDRQAFF

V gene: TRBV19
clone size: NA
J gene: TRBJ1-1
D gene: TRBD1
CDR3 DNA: TGTGCCAGTGCGGGACAGGGAGGGACTGAAGCTTTCTTT
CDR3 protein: CASAGQGGTEAFF

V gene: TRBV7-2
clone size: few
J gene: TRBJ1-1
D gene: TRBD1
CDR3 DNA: TGTGCCAGCAGCTTAGCGCAACCCCGACAGGGGAACACTGAAGCTTTCTTT
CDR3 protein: CASSLAQPRQGNTEAFF

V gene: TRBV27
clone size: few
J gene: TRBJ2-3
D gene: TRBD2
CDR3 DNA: TGTGCCAGCAGTTTCGTGTGGACTAGCGATACGCAGTATTTT
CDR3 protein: CASSFVWTSDTQYF

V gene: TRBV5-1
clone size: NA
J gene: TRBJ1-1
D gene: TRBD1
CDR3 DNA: TGCGCCAGCAGCCGGGACAGGGCATTGAACACTGAAGCTTTCTTT
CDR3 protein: CASSRDRALNTEAFF